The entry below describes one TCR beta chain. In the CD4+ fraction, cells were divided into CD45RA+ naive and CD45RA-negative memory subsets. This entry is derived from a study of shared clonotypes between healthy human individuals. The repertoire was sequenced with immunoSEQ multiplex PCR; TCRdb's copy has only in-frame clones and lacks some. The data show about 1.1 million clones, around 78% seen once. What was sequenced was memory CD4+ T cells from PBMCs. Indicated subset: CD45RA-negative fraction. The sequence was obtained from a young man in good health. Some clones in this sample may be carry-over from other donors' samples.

CDR3 nucleotide sequence: TGTGCCAGCTCAACAGGACAGGGCGGATGGTATGGCTACACCTTC. Amino acids: CASSTGQGGWYGYTF. The gene calls are TRBV18 and TRBJ1-2; 8 bases map to TRBD1. With V trimmed by 5 bases and J by 5 bases, 10 bases remained unmatched. This CDR3 has 15 residues. Looked up from germline, CDR1 is KGHSH and CDR2 is LQKENI. Together with reference TRBV18 and TRBJ1-2, the CDR3 gives the full variable domain: NAGVMQNPRHLVRRRGQEARLRCSPMKGHSHVYWYRQLPEEGLKFMVYLQKENIIDESGMPKERFSAEFPKEGPSILRIQQVVRGDSAAYFCASSTGQGGWYGYTFGSGTRLTVV.